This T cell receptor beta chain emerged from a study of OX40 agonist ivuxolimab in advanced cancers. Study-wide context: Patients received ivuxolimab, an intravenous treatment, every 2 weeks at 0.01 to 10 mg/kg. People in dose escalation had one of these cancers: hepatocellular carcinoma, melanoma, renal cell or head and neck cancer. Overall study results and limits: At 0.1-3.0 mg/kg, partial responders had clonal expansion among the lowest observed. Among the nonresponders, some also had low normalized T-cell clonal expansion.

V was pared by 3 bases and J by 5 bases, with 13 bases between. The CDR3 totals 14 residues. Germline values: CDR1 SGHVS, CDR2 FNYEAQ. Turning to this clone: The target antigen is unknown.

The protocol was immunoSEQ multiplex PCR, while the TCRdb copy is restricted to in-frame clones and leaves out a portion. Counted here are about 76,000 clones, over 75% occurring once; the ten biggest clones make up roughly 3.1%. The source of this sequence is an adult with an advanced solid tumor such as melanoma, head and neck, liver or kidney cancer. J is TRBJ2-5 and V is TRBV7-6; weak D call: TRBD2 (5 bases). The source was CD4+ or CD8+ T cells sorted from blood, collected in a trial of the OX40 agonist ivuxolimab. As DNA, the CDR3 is TGTGCCAGCAGCTTGAGGGCCGGGGTTGAGACCCAGTACTTC. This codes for CASSLRAGVETQYF.